A single sample gave rise to the 12 T cell receptor beta chains below, sequenced in a study of cytomegalovirus exposure and HLA in healthy donors. Primers for the PCR totalled 60 Vbeta and 13 Jbeta. The data were produced by immunoSEQ multiplex PCR, yet TCRdb's version contains in-frame clones alone and is incomplete. Found here are over 200,000 clones, 80% to 90% of them singletons; the top ten hold around 1%. The sequenced material came from PBMCs. The receptors derive from a woman aged 18-35 years in good health and CMV-seronegative.

The genes are TRBV9 and TRBJ2-3, with D perhaps TRBD2 (5 bases). The CDR3 has 15 residues. Germline V gene lookup returns CDR1 SGDLS and CDR2 YYNGEE. The V gene lost 0 bases and the J gene lost 2 bases, with 10 bases spanning the gap. CDR3 bases: TGTGCCAGCAGCGTAGGGACTCAACACACAGATACGCAGTATTTT. Translation gives CASSVGTQHTDTQYF.

Written as DNA, the CDR3 is TGTGCCAGCAGCTTAAGTCTTGTAAAAGGACAGGGTGTCAACGAGCAGTACTTC. Residues: CASSLSLVKGQGVNEQYF. The V and J genes are TRBV7-9 and TRBJ2-7, with 8 nucleotides matching TRBD1. The CDR3 runs to 18 residues. V lost 2 bases to trimming and J lost 5 bases; unmatched junction nucleotides: 17. The V gene's germline CDR1 is SEHNR and CDR2 FQNEAQ (reference sequence).

This clone was counted only a few times. This sample also contains other DNA sequences that code for the same CDR3. The gene calls are TRBV27 and TRBJ1-1; maybe TRBD1 (5 bases). CDR3 length: 13 residues. CDR1 is MNHEY and CDR2 is SMNVEV in the germline V gene (reference sequence). V lost 3 bases and J 2 bases, leaving 7 bases between the germline ends. The CDR3 spells CASSLTANTEAFF. The CDR3 nucleotides read TGTGCCAGCAGTTTGACAGCTAACACTGAAGCTTTCTTT.

The chain is built from TRBV12-5 and TRBJ2-1; D uncertain. CDR3 length: 11 residues. Germline V gives CDR1 LGHNT, CDR2 FRNRAP. V lost 2 bases to trimming and J lost 13 bases, with 9 bases between them. The CDR3 nucleotides are TGTGCTAGTGGTTTGTTAACCCTACAGTTCTTC. This sequence encodes CASGLLTLQFF.

The genes are TRBV7-9 and TRBJ2-1; TRBD2 agrees at 9 bases. This CDR3 region has 17 residues. CDR1 and CDR2 from the germline V gene are SEHNR and FQNEAQ (reference sequence). V was clipped by 0 bases and J by 5 bases; unmatched bases: 8. CDR3 sequence: CASSLAPAGGADNEQFF. CDR3 DNA: TGTGCCAGCAGCTTAGCGCCGGCGGGAGGGGCGGACAATGAGCAGTTCTTC.

The CDR3 region has the DNA TGCGCCAGCAGCTTACTGGGGACAGGGCGCACAGATACGCAGTATTTT. Encoded protein: CASSLLGTGRTDTQYF. V gene TRBV5-1 combines with J gene TRBJ2-3; TRBD1 agrees at 9 bases. Germline trimming cut 2 bases from V and 1 base from J; bases unmatched to any gene: 5. Germline V gene data show CDR1 as SGHRS and CDR2 as YFSETQ. The CDR3 is made up of 16 amino acids.

The chain carries TRBV18 and TRBJ1-1, with D possibly matching TRBD1 (6 bases). The CDR3 has 13 residues. With 10 bases removed from V and 0 bases from J, the gap between germline ends came to 12 bases. Per germline, CDR1 KGHSH and CDR2 LQKENI. In nucleotides, the CDR3 is TGTGCCACCAAACAGGGTGTGAACACTGAAGCTTTCTTT. Its translation: CATKQGVNTEAFF.

CDR3 loop: CASSGDTEAFF. The CDR3 DNA reads as TGTGCCAGCAGCGGAGACACTGAAGCTTTCTTT. The chain carries TRBV11-2 and TRBJ1-1; no firm D call. Per germline, CDR1 SGHAT and CDR2 FQNNGV. This CDR3 has 11 amino acids. V was trimmed by 5 bases and J by 3 bases, leaving 4 bases between them.

This clone was detected only once. The rearrangement joins TRBV7-8 to TRBJ2-7, with 8 bases aligning to TRBD1. There are 16 residues in the CDR3. Germline V gives CDR1 SGHVS, CDR2 FQNEAQ. V shed 1 base and J 6 bases; nucleotides not matched to a gene: 11. Here the CDR3 reads CASSLVRAGGWGEQYF. CDR3 sequence (DNA): TGTGCCAGCAGCTTAGTCCGGGCAGGGGGCTGGGGCGAGCAGTACTTC.

The genes are TRBV6-5 and TRBJ2-7; D might be TRBD1 (5 bases). Germline CDR1 is MNHEY and CDR2 is SVGAGI. The V end lost 1 base, the J end lost 1 base, and 8 bases lay between the germline ends. This CDR3 has 14 residues. The CDR3: CASSYWGSSYEQYF. CDR3 nucleotides: TGTGCCAGCAGTTACTGGGGCAGTTCCTACGAGCAGTACTTC.

The rearrangement uses TRBV5-1 and TRBJ1-1; no clear D. CDR1 and CDR2 from the germline V gene are SGHRS and YFSETQ. The CDR3 sequence is 14 residues long. The germline V and J ends were trimmed by 0 bases and 5 bases, with 11 bases remaining between them. The CDR3 DNA is TGCGCCAGCAGCTTGGCCGGCGGGTTTACTGAAGCTTTCTTT. It codes for CASSLAGGFTEAFF.

V gene TRBV9 combines with J gene TRBJ2-1; 8 bases align to TRBD2. Trimming cost V 4 bases and J 10 bases; bases outside gene matches: 13. Per germline, CDR1 SGDLS and CDR2 YYNGEE. The length of the CDR3 is 15 residues. Here the CDR3 DNA reads TGTGCCAGCAGCCCAAGCGGGAGCGGCGTTCGGGAGCAGTTCTTC. Amino acid sequence: CASSPSGSGVREQFF.